This T cell receptor beta chain was retrieved from a study of blood T cell repertoires in COVID-19. This clone was counted a few times. Assay: immunoSEQ multiplex PCR; the TCRdb copy retains only in-frame clones and omits some. Of 190,000 or so clones listed, around 85% are singletons. Germline CDR1 ENHRY, CDR2 SYGVKD. V gave up 10 bases and J gave up 5 bases, with 15 bases separating them. The CDR3 has 13 amino acids. Source material: peripheral blood. The V call is TRBV10-3, the J call TRBJ2-1, with D perhaps matching TRBD1 (5 bases). This clonotype originated in a man aged 55-75 years with COVID-19, enrolled during active disease. The CDR3 DNA follows: TGTGCCACGTTATATGGGGCAAACAATGAGCAGTTCTTC. Its translation: CATLYGANNEQFF.